This TCR beta chain was sequenced in a study of cytomegalovirus exposure and HLA in healthy donors. Regarding the study as a whole: Listed as cytomegalovirus-associated were roughly 180 TCR beta chains. Highly shared variants forming one cluster were likely a sequencing artifact.

Concerning this clone itself: What it recognizes is unknown.

Donors likely had unrecorded immune exposures despite being nominally healthy when sampled. V lost 6 bases and J lost 8; bases outside the gene matches: 7. The germline CDR1 and CDR2 sequences are SNHLY and FYNNEI. The CDR3 has 14 amino acids. The PCR used 60 Vbeta and 13 Jbeta primers. Generated by immunoSEQ multiplex PCR, the TCRdb table keeps only in-frame clones and is missing some. The sample consists of around 130,000 clones, roughly 82% of them appearing once. This chain joins TRBV2 and TRBJ1-4; 9 bases match TRBD1. The sequence was collected from a male donor in good health and CMV-seropositive. Input material: PBMCs. The CDR3 DNA reads TGTGCCAGCAGCCGGACAGGGGAATACGAAAAACTGTTTTTT. It is translated as CASSRTGEYEKLFF. Full variable domain (remainder filled in from reference TRBV2 and TRBJ1-4): EPEVTQTPSHQVTQMGQEVILRCVPISNHLYFYWYRQILGQKVEFLVSFYNNEISEKSEIFDDQFSVERPDGSNFTLKIRSTKLEDSAMYFCASSRTGEYEKLFFGSGTQLSVL.